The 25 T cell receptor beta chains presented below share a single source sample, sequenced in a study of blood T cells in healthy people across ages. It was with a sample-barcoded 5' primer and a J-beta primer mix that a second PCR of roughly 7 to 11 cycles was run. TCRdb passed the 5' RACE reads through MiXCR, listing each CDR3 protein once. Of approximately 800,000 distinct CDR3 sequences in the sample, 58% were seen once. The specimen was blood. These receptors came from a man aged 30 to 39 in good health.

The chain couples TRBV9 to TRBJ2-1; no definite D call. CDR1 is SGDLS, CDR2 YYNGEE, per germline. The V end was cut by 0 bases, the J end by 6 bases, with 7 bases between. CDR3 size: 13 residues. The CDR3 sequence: CASSVGLFNEQFF. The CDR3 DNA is TGTGCCAGCAGCGTAGGACTTTTCAATGAGCAGTTCTTC.

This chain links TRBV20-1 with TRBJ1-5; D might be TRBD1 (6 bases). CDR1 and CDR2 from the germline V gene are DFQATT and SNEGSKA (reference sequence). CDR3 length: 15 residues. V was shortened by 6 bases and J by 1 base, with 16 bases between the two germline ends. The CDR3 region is CSASRTEESNQPQHF. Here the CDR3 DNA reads TGCAGTGCCAGTAGGACAGAGGAGAGCAATCAGCCCCAGCATTTT.

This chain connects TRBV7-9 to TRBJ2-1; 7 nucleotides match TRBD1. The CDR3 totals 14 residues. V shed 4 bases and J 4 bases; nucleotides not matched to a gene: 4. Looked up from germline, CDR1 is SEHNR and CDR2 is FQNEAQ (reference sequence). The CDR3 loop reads CASSSTGVYNEQFF. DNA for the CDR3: TGTGCCAGCAGCTCCACAGGGGTATACAATGAGCAGTTCTTC.

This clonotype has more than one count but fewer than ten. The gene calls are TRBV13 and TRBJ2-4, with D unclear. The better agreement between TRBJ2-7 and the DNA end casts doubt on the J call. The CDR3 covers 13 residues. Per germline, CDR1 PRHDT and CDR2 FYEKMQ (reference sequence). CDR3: CASSLGIGYEQYF. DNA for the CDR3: TGTGCCAGCAGCTTAGGGATTGGTTACGAGCAGTACTTC.

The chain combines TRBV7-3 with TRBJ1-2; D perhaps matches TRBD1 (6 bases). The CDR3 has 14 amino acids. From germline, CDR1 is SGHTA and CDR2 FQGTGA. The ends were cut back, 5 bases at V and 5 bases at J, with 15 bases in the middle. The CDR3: CASSAETGQYGYTF. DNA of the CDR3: TGTGCCAGCAGCGCCGAGACTGGACAGTATGGCTACACCTTC.

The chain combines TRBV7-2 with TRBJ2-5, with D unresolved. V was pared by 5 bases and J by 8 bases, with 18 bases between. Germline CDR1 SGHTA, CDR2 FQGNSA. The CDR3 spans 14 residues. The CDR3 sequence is CASSRSRTQFTQYF. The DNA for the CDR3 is TGTGCCAGCAGCCGAAGCAGGACCCAGTTTACCCAGTACTTC.

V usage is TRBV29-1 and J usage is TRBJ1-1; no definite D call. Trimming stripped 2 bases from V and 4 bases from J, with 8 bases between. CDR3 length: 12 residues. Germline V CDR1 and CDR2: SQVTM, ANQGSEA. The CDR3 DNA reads TGCAGCGTTGAAATGCATACCACTGAAGCTTTCTTT. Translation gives CSVEMHTTEAFF. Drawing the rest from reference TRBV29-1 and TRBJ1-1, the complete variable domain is SAVISQKPSRDICQRGTSLTIQCQVDSQVTMMFWYRQQPGQSLTLIATANQGSEATYESGFVIDKFPISRPNLTFSTLTVSNMSPEDSSIYLCSVEMHTTEAFFGQGTRLTVV.

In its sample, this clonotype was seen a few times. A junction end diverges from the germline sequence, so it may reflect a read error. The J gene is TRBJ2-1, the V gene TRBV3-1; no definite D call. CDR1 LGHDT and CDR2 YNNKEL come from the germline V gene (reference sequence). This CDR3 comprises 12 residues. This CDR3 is CASSQGSNEQFF. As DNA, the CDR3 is TGCGCCAGCAGCCAAGGGTCCAATGAGCAGTTCTTC.

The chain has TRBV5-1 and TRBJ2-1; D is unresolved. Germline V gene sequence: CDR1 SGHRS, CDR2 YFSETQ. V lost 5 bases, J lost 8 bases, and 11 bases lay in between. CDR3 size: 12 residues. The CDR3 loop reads CASRTNSDEQFF. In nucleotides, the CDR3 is TGCGCCAGCAGAACAAATTCCGATGAGCAGTTCTTC. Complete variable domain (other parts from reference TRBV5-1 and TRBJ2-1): KAGVTQTPRYLIKTRGQQVTLSCSPISGHRSVSWYQQTPGQGLQFLFEYFSETQRNKGNFPGRFSGRQFSNSRSEMNVSTLELGDSALYLCASRTNSDEQFFGPGTRLTVL.

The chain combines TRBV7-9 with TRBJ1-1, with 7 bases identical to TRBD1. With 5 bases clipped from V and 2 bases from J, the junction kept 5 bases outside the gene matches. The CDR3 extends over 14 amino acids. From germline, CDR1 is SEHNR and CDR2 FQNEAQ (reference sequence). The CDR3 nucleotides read TGTGCCAGCAGCGACCGACAGGGTAACACTGAAGCTTTCTTT. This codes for CASSDRQGNTEAFF.

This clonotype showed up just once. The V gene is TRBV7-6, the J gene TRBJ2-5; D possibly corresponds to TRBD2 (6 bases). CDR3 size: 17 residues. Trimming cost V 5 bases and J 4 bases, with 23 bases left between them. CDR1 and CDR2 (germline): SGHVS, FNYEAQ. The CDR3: CASSAGLILSRRETQYF. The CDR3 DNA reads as TGTGCCAGCAGCGCTGGACTAATCTTGTCCCGGAGAGAGACCCAGTACTTC.

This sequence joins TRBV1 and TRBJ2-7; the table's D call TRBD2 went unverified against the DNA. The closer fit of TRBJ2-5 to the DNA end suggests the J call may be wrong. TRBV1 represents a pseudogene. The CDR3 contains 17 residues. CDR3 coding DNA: TGCACCAGCAGCCAAGACTGGCTAGCGGGAGGGAGAGAGACCCAGTACTTC. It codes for CTSSQDWLAGGRETQYF.

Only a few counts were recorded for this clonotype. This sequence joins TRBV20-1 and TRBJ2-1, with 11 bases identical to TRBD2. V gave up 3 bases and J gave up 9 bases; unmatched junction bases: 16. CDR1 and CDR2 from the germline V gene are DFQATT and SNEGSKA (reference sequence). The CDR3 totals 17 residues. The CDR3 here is CSARMGRVLAGDIEQFF. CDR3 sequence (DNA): TGCAGTGCTAGGATGGGACGAGTACTAGCGGGAGATATTGAGCAGTTCTTC.

The CDR3 bases are TGTGCCAGCAGCTTAGTCAGGACGGACTACGAGCAGTACTTC. As protein: CASSLVRTDYEQYF. The V and J genes are TRBV7-2 and TRBJ2-5; D remains unclear. The J call could be wrong; TRBJ2-7 is a better fit for the DNA end. CDR3 size: 14 residues. CDR1 is SGHTA, CDR2 FQGNSA, per germline.

The CDR3 DNA reads as TGTGCCAGCTCTAGCGGGAGCTTGGAGACCCAGTACTTC. It translates to CASSSGSLETQYF. The chain couples TRBV2 to TRBJ2-5; TRBD2 aligns across 10 bases. With V trimmed by 8 bases and J by 5 bases, 5 bases remained unmatched. The CDR3 extends over 13 amino acids. From germline, CDR1 is SNHLY and CDR2 FYNNEI.

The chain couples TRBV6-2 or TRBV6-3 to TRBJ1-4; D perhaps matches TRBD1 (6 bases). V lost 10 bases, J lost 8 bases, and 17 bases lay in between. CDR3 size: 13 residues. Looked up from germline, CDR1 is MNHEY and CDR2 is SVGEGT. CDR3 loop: CATEPGHREKLFF. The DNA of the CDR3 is TGTGCCACCGAACCGGGACACCGGGAAAAACTGTTTTTT.

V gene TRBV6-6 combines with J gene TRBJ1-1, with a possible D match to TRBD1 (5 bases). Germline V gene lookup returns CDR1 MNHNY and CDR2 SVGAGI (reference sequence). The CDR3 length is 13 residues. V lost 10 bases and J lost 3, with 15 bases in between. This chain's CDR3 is CAIHVRGDTEAFF. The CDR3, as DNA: TGTGCCATCCACGTCCGGGGCGACACTGAAGCTTTCTTT.

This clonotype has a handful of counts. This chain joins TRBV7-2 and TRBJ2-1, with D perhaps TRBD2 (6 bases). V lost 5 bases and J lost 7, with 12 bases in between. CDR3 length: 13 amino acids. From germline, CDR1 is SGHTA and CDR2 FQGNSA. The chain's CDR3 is CASSPRSGNEQFF. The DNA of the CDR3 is TGTGCCAGCAGCCCCCGTAGCGGAAATGAGCAGTTCTTC.

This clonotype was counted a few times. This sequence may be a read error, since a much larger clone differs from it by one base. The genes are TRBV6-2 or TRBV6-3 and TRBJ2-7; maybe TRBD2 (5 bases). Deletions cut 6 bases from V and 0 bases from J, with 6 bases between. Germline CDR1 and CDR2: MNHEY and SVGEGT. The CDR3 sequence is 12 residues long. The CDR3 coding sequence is TGTGCCAGCAGACGGGACTCCTACGAGCAGTACTTC. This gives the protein CASRRDSYEQYF.

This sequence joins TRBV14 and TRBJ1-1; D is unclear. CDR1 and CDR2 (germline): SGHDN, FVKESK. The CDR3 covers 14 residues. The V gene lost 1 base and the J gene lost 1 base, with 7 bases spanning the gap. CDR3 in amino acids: CASSQGLRNTEAFF. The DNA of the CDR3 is TGTGCCAGCAGCCAAGGGTTGAGGAACACTGAAGCTTTCTTT.

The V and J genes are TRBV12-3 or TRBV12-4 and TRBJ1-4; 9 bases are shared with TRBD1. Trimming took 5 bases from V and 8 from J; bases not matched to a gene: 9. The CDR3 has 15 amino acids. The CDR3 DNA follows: TGTGCCAGCAGTGTTAAGGGACAGGGCTCCGAAAAACTGTTTTTT. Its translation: CASSVKGQGSEKLFF.

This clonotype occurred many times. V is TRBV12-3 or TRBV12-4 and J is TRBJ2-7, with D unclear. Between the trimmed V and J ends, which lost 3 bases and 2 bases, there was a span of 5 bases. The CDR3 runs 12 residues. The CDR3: CASSFYAYEQYF. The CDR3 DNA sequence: TGTGCCAGCAGTTTTTACGCCTACGAGCAGTACTTC.

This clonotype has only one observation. CDR3 nucleotide sequence: TGCGCCAGCAGTCCGGTCCCGGCCAATGAGCAGTTCTTC. It is translated as CASSPVPANEQFF. This chain connects TRBV4-1 to TRBJ2-1; no firm D call. The V gene lost 6 bases and the J gene lost 6 bases, with 12 bases spanning the gap. Germline V lookup: CDR1 MGHRA, CDR2 YSYEKL. The CDR3 covers 13 residues.

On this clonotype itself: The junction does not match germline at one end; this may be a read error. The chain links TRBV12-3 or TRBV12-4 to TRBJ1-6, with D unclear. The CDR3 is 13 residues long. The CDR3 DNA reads TGTGCCGGCAGTCTCAGAGATAATTCACCCCTCCACTTT. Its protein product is CAGSLRDNSPLHF.

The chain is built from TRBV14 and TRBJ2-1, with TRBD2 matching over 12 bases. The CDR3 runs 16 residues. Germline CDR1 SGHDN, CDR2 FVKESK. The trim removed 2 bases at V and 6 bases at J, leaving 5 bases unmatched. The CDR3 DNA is TGTGCCAGCAGCCAACTAGGACTAGCGGGATTCAATGAGCAGTTCTTC. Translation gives CASSQLGLAGFNEQFF.